This entry features one T cell receptor beta chain sequence. Its specificity is not known. This CDR3 has 14 residues. V gave up 3 bases and J gave up 5 bases; unmatched junction bases: 6. Germline V gene data show CDR1 as SGHNT and CDR2 as YYREEE (reference sequence). The sample is drawn from a study of cytomegalovirus exposure and HLA in healthy donors. Findings of the study overall: Within the approximately 110 validation repertoires, first-cohort TCR clusters tended to co-occur, according to a later analysis.

Sequencing was performed with immunoSEQ multiplex PCR; in TCRdb, only in-frame clones are kept and a portion is missing. The sample yields about 98,000 clones, around nine tenths seen once. The sequence was obtained from a woman aged 30 to 39 in good health and CMV-seronegative. This chain connects TRBV5-4 to TRBJ2-5; 8 bases are shared with TRBD2. The sequenced material came from PBMCs. CDR3 bases: TGTGCCAGCAGCTGGGGACTAGGGTCCGAGACCCAGTACTTC. The encoded protein is CASSWGLGSETQYF.